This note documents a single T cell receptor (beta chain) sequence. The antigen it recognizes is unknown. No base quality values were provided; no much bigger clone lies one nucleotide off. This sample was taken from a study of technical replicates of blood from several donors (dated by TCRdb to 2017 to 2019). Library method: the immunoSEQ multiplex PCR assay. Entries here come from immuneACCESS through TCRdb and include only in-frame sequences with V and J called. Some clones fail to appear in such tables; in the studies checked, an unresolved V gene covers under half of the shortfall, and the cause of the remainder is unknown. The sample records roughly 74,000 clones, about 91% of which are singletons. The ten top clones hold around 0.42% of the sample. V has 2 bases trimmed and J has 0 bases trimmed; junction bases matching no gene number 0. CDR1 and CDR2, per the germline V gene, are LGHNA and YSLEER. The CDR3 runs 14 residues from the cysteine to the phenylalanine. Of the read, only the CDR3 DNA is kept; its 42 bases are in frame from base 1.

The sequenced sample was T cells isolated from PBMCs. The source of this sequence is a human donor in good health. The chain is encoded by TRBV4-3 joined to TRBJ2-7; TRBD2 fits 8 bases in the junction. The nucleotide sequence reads TGCGCCAGCAGCCAAAGCGGGAGCTCCTACGAGCAGTACTTC. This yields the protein CASSQSGSSYEQYF.